This T cell receptor beta chain was observed in a study of beta chain features in type 1 diabetes. Study overall: The study examined about 110,000,000 sorted cells across all samples.

Germline V gene sequence: CDR1 MNHEY, CDR2 SVGAGI. The trim removed 3 bases at V and 4 bases at J, leaving 4 bases unmatched. This CDR3 contains 14 residues. A sort by CD45RO/CCR7/CD25/CD127/CD95/CD27 yielded CD4+ naive, central memory, regulatory and stem cell-like memory cells. Notes on this clone: Its matching antigen is unknown.

Since all of the isolated RNA was reverse transcribed, expressed TCRB transcripts were what got sequenced. Sequencing was performed with immunoSEQ multiplex PCR; in TCRdb, only in-frame clones are kept and a portion is missing. The repertoire includes 400,000 to 550,000 clones, 11% of them detected once, and 0.045% to 0.06% sits in the top ten. Study-wide findings and caveats: The naive, central memory and Treg TCRB repertoires looked more alike in patients than they did in healthy donors. All four CD4+ subsets of Type 1 diabetes patients contained TCRB CDR3s that were moderately but significantly shorter.

This receptor was taken from a young woman in good health. The source material was naive CD4+ T cells from blood. The chain employs TRBV6-5 and TRBJ1-2, with 8 bases lining up with TRBD1. The DNA of the CDR3 is TGTGCCAGCAGTTATCTCGGACAGGGCTATGGCTACACCTTC. Protein: CASSYLGQGYGYTF.